The clone carrying this TCR beta chain has at least ten counts. No antigen is known for it. CDR3 size: 15 residues. Trimming stripped 7 bases from V and 0 bases from J, with 13 bases between. In germline, CDR1 is MNHNS, CDR2 SASEGT. These data belong to a study of OX40 agonist ivuxolimab in advanced cancers. As for the study in general: Ivuxolimab is an agonistic anti-OX40 (CD134) antibody, and patients were treated with it. Three patients responded partially, comprising one with hepatocellular carcinoma and two with cutaneous melanoma. Broader study findings: Among patients with partial responses at 0.1-3.0 mg/kg, clonal expansion was among the lowest. Fewer expanded clones were found on average in CD4+ than in CD8+ T cells.

Assay: immunoSEQ multiplex PCR; the TCRdb copy retains only in-frame clones and omits some. The sample consists of over 75,000 clones, 87% of them appearing once. This rearrangement joins TRBV6-1 to TRBJ1-5; perhaps TRBD1 as D (6 bases). The source of this sequence is an adult with an advanced solid tumor such as melanoma, head and neck, liver or kidney cancer. The sample in question was CD4+ or CD8+ T cells sorted from blood, obtained in a trial of the OX40 agonist ivuxolimab. CDR3 DNA: TGTGCCAGCATTAAGTACAGGGATAGCAATCAGCCCCAGCATTTT. It codes for CASIKYRDSNQPQHF.